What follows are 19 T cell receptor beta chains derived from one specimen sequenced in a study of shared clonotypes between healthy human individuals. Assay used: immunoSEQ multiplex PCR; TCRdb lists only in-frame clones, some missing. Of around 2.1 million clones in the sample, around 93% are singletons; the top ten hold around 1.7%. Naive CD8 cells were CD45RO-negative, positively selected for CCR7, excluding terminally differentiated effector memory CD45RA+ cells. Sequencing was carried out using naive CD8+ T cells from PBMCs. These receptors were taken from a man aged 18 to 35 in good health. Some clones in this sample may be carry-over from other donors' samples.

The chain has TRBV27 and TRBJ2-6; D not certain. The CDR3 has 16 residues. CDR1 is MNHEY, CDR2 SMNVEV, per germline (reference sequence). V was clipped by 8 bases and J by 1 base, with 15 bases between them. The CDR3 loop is CASGMGIISGANVLTF. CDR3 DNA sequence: TGTGCCAGCGGCATGGGAATTATTTCTGGGGCCAACGTCCTGACTTTC.

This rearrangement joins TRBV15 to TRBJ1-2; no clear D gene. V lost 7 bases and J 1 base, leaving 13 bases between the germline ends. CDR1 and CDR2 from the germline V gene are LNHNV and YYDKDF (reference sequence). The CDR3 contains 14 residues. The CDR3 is CATKAVPHNYGYTF. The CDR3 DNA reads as TGTGCCACCAAAGCGGTACCCCATAACTATGGCTACACCTTC. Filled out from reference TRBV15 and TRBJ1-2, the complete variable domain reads DAMVIQNPRYQVTQFGKPVTLSCSQTLNHNVMYWYQQKSSQAPKLLFHYYDKDFNNEADTPDNFQSRRPNTSFCFLDIRSPGLGDTAMYLCATKAVPHNYGYTFGSGTRLTVV.

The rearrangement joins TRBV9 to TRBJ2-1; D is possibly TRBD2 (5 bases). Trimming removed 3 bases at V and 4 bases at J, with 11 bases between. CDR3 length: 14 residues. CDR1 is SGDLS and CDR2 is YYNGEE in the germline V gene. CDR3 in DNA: TGTGCCAGCAGCGAAGGGAGCCAGTACAATGAGCAGTTCTTC. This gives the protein CASSEGSQYNEQFF. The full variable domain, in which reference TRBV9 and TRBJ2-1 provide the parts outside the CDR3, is DSGVTQTPKHLITATGQRVTLRCSPRSGDLSVYWYQQSLDQGLQFLIQYYNGEERAKGNILERFSAQQFPDLHSELNLSSLELGDSALYFCASSEGSQYNEQFFGPGTRLTVL.

The CDR3 is CATSRDRGSRTEAFF. Here the CDR3 DNA reads TGTGCCACCAGCAGAGATCGTGGGAGCCGCACTGAAGCTTTCTTT. The V gene is TRBV15, the J gene TRBJ1-1; D uncertain. The CDR3 length is 15 residues. Deletions cut 0 bases from V and 4 bases from J, with 12 bases between. Looked up from germline, CDR1 is LNHNV and CDR2 is YYDKDF (reference sequence).

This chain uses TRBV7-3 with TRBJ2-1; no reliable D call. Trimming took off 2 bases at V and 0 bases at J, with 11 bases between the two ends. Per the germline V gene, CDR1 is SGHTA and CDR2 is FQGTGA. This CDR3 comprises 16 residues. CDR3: CASSLLGESSYNEQFF. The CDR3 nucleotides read TGTGCCAGCAGCTTACTGGGTGAGAGCTCCTACAATGAGCAGTTCTTC.

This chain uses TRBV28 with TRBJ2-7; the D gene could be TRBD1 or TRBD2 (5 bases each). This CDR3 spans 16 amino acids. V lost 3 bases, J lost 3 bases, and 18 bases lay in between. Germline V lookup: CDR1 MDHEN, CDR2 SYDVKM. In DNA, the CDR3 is TGTGCCAGCAGTTTCCAAGACAGCGGATACGGCTACGAGCAGTACTTC. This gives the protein CASSFQDSGYGYEQYF.

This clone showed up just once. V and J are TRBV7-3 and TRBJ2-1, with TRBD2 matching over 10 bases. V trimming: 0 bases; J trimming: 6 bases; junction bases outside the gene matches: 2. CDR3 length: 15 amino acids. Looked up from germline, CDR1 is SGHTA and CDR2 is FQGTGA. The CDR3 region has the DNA TGTGCCAGCAGCTTAACGTCTAGCGGGAGCAATGAGCAGTTCTTC. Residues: CASSLTSSGSNEQFF. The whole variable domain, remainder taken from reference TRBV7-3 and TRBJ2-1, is GAGVSQTPSNKVTEKGKYVELRCDPISGHTALYWYRQSLGQGPEFLIYFQGTGAADDSGLPNDRFFAVRPEGSVSTLKIQRTERGDSAVYLCASSLTSSGSNEQFFGPGTRLTVL.

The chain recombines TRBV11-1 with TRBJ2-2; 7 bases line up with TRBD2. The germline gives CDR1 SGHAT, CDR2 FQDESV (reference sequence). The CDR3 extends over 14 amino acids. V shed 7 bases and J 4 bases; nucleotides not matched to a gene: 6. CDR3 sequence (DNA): TGTGCCAGCATGTGGGGCGGGAGCACCGGGGAGCTGTTTTTT. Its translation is CASMWGGSTGELFF.

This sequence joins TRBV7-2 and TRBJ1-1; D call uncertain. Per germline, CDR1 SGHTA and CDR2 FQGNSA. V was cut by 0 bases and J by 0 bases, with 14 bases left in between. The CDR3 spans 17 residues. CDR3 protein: CASSLAVAGFMNTEAFF. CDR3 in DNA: TGTGCCAGCAGCTTAGCGGTAGCGGGGTTTATGAACACTGAAGCTTTCTTT. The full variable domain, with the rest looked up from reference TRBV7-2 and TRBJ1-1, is GAGVSQSPSNKVTEKGKDVELRCDPISGHTALYWYRQSLGQGLEFLIYFQGNSAPDKSGLPSDRFSAERTGGSVSTLTIQRTQQEDSAVYLCASSLAVAGFMNTEAFFGQGTRLTVV.

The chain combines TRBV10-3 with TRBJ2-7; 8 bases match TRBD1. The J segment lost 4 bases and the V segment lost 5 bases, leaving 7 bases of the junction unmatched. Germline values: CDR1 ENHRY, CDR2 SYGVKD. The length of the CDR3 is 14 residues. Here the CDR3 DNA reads TGTGCCATCAGTCTGGACAGGGTTAGTTACGAGCAGTACTTC. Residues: CAISLDRVSYEQYF.

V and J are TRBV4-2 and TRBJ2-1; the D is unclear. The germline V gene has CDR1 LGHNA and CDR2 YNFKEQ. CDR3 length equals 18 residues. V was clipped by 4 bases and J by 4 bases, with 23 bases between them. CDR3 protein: CASSPTPAGFANYNEQFF. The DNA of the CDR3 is TGTGCCAGCAGCCCTACCCCGGCTGGATTCGCGAATTACAATGAGCAGTTCTTC.

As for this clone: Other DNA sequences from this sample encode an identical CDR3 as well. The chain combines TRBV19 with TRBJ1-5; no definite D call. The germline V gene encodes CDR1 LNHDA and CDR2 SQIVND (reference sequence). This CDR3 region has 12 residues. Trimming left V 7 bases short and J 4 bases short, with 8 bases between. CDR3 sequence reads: CASIGSNQPQHF. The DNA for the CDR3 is TGTGCCAGTATTGGGAGTAATCAGCCCCAGCATTTT.

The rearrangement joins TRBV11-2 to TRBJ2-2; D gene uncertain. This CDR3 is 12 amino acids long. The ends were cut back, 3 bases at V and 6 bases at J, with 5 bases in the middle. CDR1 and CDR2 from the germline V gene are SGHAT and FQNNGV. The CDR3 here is CASSFWAGELFF. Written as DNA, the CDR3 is TGTGCCAGCAGCTTTTGGGCCGGGGAGCTGTTTTTT. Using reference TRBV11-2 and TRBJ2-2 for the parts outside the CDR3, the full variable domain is EAGVAQSPRYKIIEKRQSVAFWCNPISGHATLYWYQQILGQGPKLLIQFQNNGVVDDSQLPKDRFSAERLKGVDSTLKIQPAKLEDSAVYLCASSFWAGELFFGEGSRLTVL.

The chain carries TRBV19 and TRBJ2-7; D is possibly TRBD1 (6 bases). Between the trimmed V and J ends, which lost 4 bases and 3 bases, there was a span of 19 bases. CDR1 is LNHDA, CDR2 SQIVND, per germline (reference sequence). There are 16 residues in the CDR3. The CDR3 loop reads CASSKGYREISYEQYF. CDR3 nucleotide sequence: TGTGCCAGTAGTAAGGGATACAGGGAAATAAGCTACGAGCAGTACTTC.

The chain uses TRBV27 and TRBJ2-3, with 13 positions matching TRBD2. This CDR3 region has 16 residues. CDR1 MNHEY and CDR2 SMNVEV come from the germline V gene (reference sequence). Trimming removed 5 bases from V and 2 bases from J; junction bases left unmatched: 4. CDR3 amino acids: CASSMGLAGNTDTQYF. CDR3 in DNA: TGTGCCAGCAGTATGGGACTAGCGGGAAACACAGATACGCAGTATTTT.

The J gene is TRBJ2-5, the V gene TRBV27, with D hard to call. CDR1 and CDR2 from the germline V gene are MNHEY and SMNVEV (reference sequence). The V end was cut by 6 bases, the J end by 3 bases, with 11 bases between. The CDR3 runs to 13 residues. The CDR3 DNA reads TGTGCCAGCAGATCAGACACCAAAGAGACCCAGTACTTC. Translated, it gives CASRSDTKETQYF.

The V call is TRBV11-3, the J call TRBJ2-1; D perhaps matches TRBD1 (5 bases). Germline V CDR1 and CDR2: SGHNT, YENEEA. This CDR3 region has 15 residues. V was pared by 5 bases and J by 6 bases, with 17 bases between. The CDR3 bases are TGTGCCAGCAGCCAGGGATCCTCGCTTGGCAATGAGCAGTTCTTC. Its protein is CASSQGSSLGNEQFF.

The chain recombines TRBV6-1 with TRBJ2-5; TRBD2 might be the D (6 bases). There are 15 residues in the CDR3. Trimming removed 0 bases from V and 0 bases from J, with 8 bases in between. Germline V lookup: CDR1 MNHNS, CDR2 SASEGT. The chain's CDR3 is CASSEARGNQETQYF. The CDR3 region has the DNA TGTGCCAGCAGTGAAGCGCGGGGCAACCAAGAGACCCAGTACTTC.

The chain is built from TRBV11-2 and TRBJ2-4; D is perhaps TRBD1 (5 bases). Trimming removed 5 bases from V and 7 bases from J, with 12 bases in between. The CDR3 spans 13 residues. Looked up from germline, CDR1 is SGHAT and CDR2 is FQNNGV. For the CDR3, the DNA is TGTGCCAGCAGCCAAAGACCAGGGAACATTCAGTACTTC. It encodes CASSQRPGNIQYF.